The rows below give T cell receptor beta chains drawn from one sample of a study of blood T cell repertoires in COVID-19. TCRdb's table, derived via immunoSEQ multiplex PCR, lists solely in-frame clones and lacks some. The sample carries 200,000 or so clones, 80% to 90% recorded once. The sample was peripheral blood. The receptors here all came from a woman in her 70s with acute or convalescent COVID-19. CDR3s include the opening cysteine and the closing phenylalanine or tryptophan. Each record gives: J gene, V gene, clone size, D gene, CDR3 DNA, CDR3 protein. A D gene is named only where the DNA matches it firmly. Clone size is given for some rows only: seen once, a few or many times, or a class if the clone is expanded.

TRBJ2-5 TRBV5-1 NA TRBD2 TGCGCCAGCAGCTTGGAGGGAGGGGCGCAAGAGACCCAGTACTTC CASSLEGGAQETQYF
TRBJ2-1 TRBV14 NA TRBD2 TGTGCCAGCAGCCAACGACTAGCGGGACACTCACTCCTATACAATGAGCAGTTCTTC CASSQRLAGHSLLYNEQFF
TRBJ1-1 TRBV5-1 once NA TGCGCCAGCAGCCGACAGATAAACACTGAAGCTTTCTTT CASSRQINTEAFF
TRBJ2-7 TRBV4-1 NA NA TGCGCCAGGGACTCAGGGGCACTCCTTTTCTACGAGCAGTACTTC CARDSGALLFYEQYF
TRBJ1-6 TRBV2 NA NA TGTGCCAGCGTTGAACAGGGAAATAATTCACCCCTCCACTTT CASVEQGNNSPLHF
TRBJ1-1 TRBV5-6 NA TRBD1 TGTGCCAGCAGCTTGGGAACCACAGGGGCCACTGAAGCTTTCTTT CASSLGTTGATEAFF
TRBJ2-1 TRBV10-2 NA TRBD2 TGCGCCAGCATGGGACTAGCGGGAGTCTCTGGGTACAATGAGCAGTTCTTC CASMGLAGVSGYNEQFF
TRBJ2-7 TRBV6-1 NA TRBD1 TGTGCCAGCAGTGAAAATTTATTGGACAGGGGCATTCAGCAGTACTTC CASSENLLDRGIQQYF
TRBJ1-1 TRBV11-3 NA NA TGTGCCAGCAGCTTAGCTACAGGTGAAGCTTTCTTT CASSLATGEAFF
TRBJ1-2 TRBV18 NA TRBD1 TGTGCCAGCTCACCACCGACTCTTGTACAGGGGACTTACTCATATGGCTACACCTTC CASSPPTLVQGTYSYGYTF
TRBJ2-7 TRBV28 NA TRBD2 TGTGCCAGCAGGCCTAGCGGGACGAGAAACGAGCAGTACTTC CASRPSGTRNEQYF
TRBJ2-2 TRBV19 NA NA TGTGCCAGTATATCCATAGAGGCGAGAGGAGCCGGGGAGCTGTTTTTT CASISIEARGAGELFF
TRBJ1-5 TRBV6-5 NA TRBD1 TGTGCCAGCAGCCGGGGGACAGGCAATCAGCCCCAGCATTTT CASSRGTGNQPQHF
TRBJ2-3 TRBV2 NA TRBD2 TGTGCCAGCAGAGGACTAGCGGAAACAGATACGCAGTATTTT CASRGLAETDTQYF
TRBJ2-2 TRBV24-1 few TRBD1 TGTGCCACCAGTGAGGGACAGGGGTTAGGCAACACCGGGGAGCTGTTTTTT CATSEGQGLGNTGELFF
TRBJ1-5 TRBV15 once TRBD1 TGTGCCACCAGCCGCGAGCGGACAGGGCTCCTTAATCAGCCCCAGCATTTT CATSRERTGLLNQPQHF
TRBJ2-5 TRBV6-5 NA TRBD2 TGTGCCAGCAGATATAGCGGGGGGGCGCAGACCCAGTACTTC CASRYSGGAQTQYF
TRBJ2-3 TRBV28 NA TRBD2 TGTGCCAGCAGTCCGGCGGGAGAAGGCTATGGCACAGATACGCAGTATTTT CASSPAGEGYGTDTQYF
TRBJ2-2 TRBV6-5 NA TRBD1 TGTGCCACCCGGGCACAGGGGTTCAGGGAGCTGTTTTTT CATRAQGFRELFF
TRBJ1-1 TRBV9 NA NA TGTGCCAGCGGTGGGCACATGAACACTGAAGCTTTCTTT CASGGHMNTEAFF
TRBJ2-3 TRBV7-2 NA NA TGTGCCAGCAGCCCACCGGCGGTCAGCACAGATACGCAGTATTTT CASSPPAVSTDTQYF
TRBJ1-1 TRBV3-1/TRBV3-2 NA NA TGTGCCAGCAGCCAGAACGAGTGGGACATTGAAGCTTTCTTT CASSQNEWDIEAFF
TRBJ2-1 TRBV29-1 once NA TGCAGCGTTGGAGGCTTGGGTCCGGCGAGCTCCTACAATGAGCAGTTCTTC CSVGGLGPASSYNEQFF
TRBJ2-2 TRBV7-2 NA TRBD2 TGTGCCAGCAGCTGGCGGGAGACGAACACCGGGGAGCTGTTTTTT CASSWRETNTGELFF
TRBJ2-2 TRBV5-6 NA TRBD1 TGTGCCACTACGTTTTACAGGGGGCCTGTGAACACCGGGGAGCTGTTTTTT CATTFYRGPVNTGELFF
TRBJ1-1 TRBV6-5 NA TRBD1 TGTGCCAGCACCCTGGACAGGGTGAACACTGAAGCTTTCTTT CASTLDRVNTEAFF
TRBJ2-1 TRBV5-5 NA TRBD1 TGTGCCAGCAGCCGGGGGGACAGGGGAAACAATGAGCAGTTCTTC CASSRGDRGNNEQFF
TRBJ1-4 TRBV6-5 NA NA TGTGCCAGCAGCGCAGGCAGGGGTTTCGCTGAAAAACTGTTTTTT CASSAGRGFAEKLFF
TRBJ1-4 TRBV2 NA NA TGTGCCGACTCCCAGGGTTTTGGAACTAATGAAAAACTGTTTTTT CADSQGFGTNEKLFF
TRBJ2-6 TRBV5-1 NA TRBD1 TGCGCCAGCCAAGAAGGGACAGGGGTTGGTGGGGCCAACGTCCTGACTTTC CASQEGTGVGGANVLTF
TRBJ2-5 TRBV5-4 NA TRBD1 TGTGCCAGCAGCCCAAGAGCCCGGGACAGGGAAGAGACCCAGTACTTC CASSPRARDREETQYF
TRBJ2-1 TRBV11-2 few TRBD1 TGTGCCAGCAGCGGACCGGGACAGGGTGCCTACAATGAGCAGTTCTTC CASSGPGQGAYNEQFF
TRBJ2-2 TRBV5-5 NA TRBD2 TGTGCCAGCAGCTTACTAGCGTTGGGCACCGGGGAGCTGTTTTTT CASSLLALGTGELFF
TRBJ1-4 TRBV5-4 few NA TGTGCCAGCAGCTCATATCGGGGTCCCACAACTAATGAAAAACTGTTTTTT CASSSYRGPTTNEKLFF
TRBJ2-2 TRBV5-1 NA NA TGCGCCAGCAGCTGGGGCGGCACCGGGGAGCTGTTTTTT CASSWGGTGELFF
TRBJ2-3 TRBV19 NA TRBD2 TGTGCCAGTAGGACGGGAGGGCCTTTATTAGCTACGCAGTATTTT CASRTGGPLLATQYF
TRBJ1-1 TRBV9 NA NA TGTGCCAGCAGCGAGGGACAGAACACTGAAGCTTTCTTT CASSEGQNTEAFF